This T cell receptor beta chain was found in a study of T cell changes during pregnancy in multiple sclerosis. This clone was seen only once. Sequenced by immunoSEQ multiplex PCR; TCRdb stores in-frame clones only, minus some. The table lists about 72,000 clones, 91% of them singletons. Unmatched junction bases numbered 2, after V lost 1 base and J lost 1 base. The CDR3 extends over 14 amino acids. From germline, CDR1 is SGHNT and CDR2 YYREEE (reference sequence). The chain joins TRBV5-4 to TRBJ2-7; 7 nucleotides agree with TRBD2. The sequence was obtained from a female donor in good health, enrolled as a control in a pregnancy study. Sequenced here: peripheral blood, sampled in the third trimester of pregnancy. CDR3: CASSLLADSYEQYF. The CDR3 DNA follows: TGTGCCAGCAGCTTGCTAGCGGATTCCTACGAGCAGTACTTC.